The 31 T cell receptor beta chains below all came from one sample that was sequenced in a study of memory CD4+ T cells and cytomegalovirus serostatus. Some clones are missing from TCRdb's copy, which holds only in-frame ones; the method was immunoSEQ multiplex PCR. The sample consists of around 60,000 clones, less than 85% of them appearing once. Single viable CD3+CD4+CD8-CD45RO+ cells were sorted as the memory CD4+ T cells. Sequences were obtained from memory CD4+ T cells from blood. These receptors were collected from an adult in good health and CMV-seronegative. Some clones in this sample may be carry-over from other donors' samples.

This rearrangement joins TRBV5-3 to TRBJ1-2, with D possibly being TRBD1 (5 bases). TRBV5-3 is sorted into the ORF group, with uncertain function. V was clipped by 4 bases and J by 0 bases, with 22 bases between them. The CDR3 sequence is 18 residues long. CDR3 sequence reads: CARSAPRDGKSPNYGYTF. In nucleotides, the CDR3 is TGTGCCAGAAGCGCCCCCCGGGACGGAAAAAGCCCTAACTATGGCTACACCTTC.

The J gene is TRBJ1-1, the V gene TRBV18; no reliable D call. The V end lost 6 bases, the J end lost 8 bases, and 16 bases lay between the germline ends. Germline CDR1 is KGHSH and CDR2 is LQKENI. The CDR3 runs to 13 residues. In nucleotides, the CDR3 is TGTGCCAGCTCCCACTCCCCAAATGCGGAAGCTTTCTTT. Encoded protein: CASSHSPNAEAFF.

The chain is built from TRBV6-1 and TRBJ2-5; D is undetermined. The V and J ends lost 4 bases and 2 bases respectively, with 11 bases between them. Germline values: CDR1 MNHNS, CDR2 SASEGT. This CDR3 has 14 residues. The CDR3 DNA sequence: TGTGCCAGCAGTGTCAGTGGCCATCAAGAGACCCAGTACTTC. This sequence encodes CASSVSGHQETQYF.

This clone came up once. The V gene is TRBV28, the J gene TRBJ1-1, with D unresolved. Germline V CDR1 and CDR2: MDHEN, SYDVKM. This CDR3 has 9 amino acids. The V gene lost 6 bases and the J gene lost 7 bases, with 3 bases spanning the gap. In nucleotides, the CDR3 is TGTGCCAGCAGCCTTGAAGCTTTCTTT. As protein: CASSLEAFF.

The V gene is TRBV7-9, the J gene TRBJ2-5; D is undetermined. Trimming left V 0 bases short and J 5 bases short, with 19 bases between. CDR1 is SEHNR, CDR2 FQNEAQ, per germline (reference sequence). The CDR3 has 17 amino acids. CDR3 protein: CASSLATAWVATETQYF. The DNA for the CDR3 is TGTGCCAGCAGCTTAGCCACAGCATGGGTCGCAACGGAGACCCAGTACTTC.

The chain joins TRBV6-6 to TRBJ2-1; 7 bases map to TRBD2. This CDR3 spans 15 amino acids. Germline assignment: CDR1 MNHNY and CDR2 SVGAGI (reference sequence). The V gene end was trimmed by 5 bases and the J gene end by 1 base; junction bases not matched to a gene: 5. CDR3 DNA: TGTGCCAGCAGTACCAGGACTAGTTCCTACAATGAGCAGTTCTTC. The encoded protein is CASSTRTSSYNEQFF.

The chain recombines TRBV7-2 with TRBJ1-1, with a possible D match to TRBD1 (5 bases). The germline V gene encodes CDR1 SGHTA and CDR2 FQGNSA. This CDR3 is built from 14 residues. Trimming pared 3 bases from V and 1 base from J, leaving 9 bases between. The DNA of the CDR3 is TGTGCCAGCAGCTTCGGTAGGGGGAACACTGAAGCTTTCTTT. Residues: CASSFGRGNTEAFF.

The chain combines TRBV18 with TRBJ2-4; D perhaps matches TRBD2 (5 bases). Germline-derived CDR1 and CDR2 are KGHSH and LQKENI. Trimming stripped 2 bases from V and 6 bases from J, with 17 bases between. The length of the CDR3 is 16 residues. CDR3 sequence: CASSPSLVGVGNIQYF. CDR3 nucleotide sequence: TGTGCCAGCTCACCATCGCTGGTGGGAGTAGGAAACATTCAGTACTTC.

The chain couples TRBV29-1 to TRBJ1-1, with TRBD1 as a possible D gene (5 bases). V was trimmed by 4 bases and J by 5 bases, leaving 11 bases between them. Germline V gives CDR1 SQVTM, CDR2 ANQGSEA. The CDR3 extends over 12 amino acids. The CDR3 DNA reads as TGCAGCGTTGTAGGGGATGGGACTGAAGCTTTCTTT. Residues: CSVVGDGTEAFF.

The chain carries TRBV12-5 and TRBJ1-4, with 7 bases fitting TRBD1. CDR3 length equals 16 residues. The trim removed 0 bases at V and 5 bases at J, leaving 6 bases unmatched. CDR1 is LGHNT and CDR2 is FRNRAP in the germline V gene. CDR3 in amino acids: CASGLVLGQPNEKLFF. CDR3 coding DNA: TGTGCTAGTGGTTTGGTACTGGGACAGCCGAATGAAAAACTGTTTTTT.

This CDR3 is CASSPNLGDTQYF. CDR3 in DNA: TGTGCCAGCAGCCCAAATTTGGGGGATACGCAGTATTTT. The chain uses TRBV7-7 and TRBJ2-3; D not certain. Germline V gives CDR1 SSHAT, CDR2 FNYEAQ (reference sequence). This CDR3 has 13 amino acids. Trimming took off 5 bases at V and 6 bases at J, with 12 bases between the two ends.

The CDR3 protein is CASSDSDRGFGYTF. The DNA of the CDR3 is TGCGCCAGCAGTGATTCGGACAGGGGGTTCGGCTACACCTTC. J is TRBJ1-2 and V is TRBV10-1; TRBD1 aligns across 10 bases. Germline V gene lookup returns CDR1 WNHNN and CDR2 SYGVQD (reference sequence). The CDR3 covers 14 residues. With 3 bases clipped from V and 8 bases from J, the junction kept 6 bases outside the gene matches.

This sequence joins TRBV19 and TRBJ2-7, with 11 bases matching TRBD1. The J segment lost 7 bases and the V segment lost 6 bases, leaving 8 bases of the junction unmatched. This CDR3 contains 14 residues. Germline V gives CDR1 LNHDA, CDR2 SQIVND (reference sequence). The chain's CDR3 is CASRRTGGEGEQYF. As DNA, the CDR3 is TGTGCCAGTAGGAGGACAGGGGGCGAAGGAGAGCAGTACTTC.

CDR3: CASSLGGLGANVLTF. As DNA, the CDR3 is TGCGCCAGCAGCTTGGGTGGCCTGGGGGCCAACGTCCTGACTTTC. The chain is built from TRBV5-1 and TRBJ2-6; D gene uncertain. V shed 0 bases and J shed 4 bases, with 8 bases lying between them. The CDR3 covers 15 residues. Germline lookup yields CDR1 SGHRS and CDR2 YFSETQ.

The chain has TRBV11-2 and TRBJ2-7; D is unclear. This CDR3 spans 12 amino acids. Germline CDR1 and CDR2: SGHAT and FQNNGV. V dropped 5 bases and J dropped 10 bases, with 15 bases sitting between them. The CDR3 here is CASSPDTPLQYF. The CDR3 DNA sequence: TGTGCCAGCAGCCCAGACACTCCGCTCCAGTACTTC.

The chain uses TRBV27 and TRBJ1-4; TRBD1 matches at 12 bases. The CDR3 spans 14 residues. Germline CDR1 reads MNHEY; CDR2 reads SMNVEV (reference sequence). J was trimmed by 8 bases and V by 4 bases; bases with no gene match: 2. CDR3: CASSSGTGGEKLFF. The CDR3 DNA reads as TGTGCCAGCAGTTCCGGGACAGGGGGCGAAAAACTGTTTTTT.

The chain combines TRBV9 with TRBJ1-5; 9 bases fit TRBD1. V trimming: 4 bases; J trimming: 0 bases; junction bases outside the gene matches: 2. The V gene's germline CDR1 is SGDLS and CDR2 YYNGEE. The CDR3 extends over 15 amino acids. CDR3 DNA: TGTGCCAGCAGCCCGGGACAGGGTAGCAATCAGCCCCAGCATTTT. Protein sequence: CASSPGQGSNQPQHF. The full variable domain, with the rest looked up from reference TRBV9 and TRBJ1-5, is DSGVTQTPKHLITATGQRVTLRCSPRSGDLSVYWYQQSLDQGLQFLIQYYNGEERAKGNILERFSAQQFPDLHSELNLSSLELGDSALYFCASSPGQGSNQPQHFGDGTRLSIL.

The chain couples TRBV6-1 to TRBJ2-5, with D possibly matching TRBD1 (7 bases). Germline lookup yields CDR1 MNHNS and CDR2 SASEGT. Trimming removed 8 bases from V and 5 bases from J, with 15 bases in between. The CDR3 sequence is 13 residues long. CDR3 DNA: TGTGCCAGCTGGAAGGGGGCGGGGGAGACCCAGTACTTC. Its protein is CASWKGAGETQYF.

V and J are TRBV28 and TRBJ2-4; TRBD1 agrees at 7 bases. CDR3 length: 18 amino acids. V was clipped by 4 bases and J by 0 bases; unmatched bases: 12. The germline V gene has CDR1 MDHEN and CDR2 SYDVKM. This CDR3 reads CASSSQAEGGLAKNIQYF. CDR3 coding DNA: TGTGCCAGCAGTTCCCAGGCGGAAGGGGGCCTAGCCAAAAACATTCAGTACTTC.

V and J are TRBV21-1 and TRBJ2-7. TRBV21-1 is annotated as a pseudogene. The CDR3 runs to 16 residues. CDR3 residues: CASSPGPGTDSYEQYF. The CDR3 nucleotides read TGTGCCAGCAGCCCTGGGCCCGGGACGGACTCCTACGAGCAGTACTTC.

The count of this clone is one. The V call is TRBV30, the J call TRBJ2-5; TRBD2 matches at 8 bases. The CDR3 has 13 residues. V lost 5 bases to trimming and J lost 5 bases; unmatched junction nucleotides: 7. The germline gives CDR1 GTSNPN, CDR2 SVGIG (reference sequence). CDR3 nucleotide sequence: TGTGCCTGGGGGCGACTAGCGATGGAGACCCAGTACTTC. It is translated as CAWGRLAMETQYF.

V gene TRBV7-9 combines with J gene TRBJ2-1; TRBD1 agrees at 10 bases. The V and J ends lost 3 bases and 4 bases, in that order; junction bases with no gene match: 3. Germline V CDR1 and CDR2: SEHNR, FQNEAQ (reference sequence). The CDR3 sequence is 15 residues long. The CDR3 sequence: CASSFGGQGYNEQFF. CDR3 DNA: TGTGCCAGCAGCTTCGGGGGACAGGGGTACAATGAGCAGTTCTTC.

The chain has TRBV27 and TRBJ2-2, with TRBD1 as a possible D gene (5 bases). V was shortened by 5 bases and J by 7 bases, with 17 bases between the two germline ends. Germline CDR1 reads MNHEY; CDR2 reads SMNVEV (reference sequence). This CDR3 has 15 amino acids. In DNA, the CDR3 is TGTGCCAGCAGTCCATGGGGCGCAGGAAACGGGGAGCTGTTTTTT. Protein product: CASSPWGAGNGELFF.

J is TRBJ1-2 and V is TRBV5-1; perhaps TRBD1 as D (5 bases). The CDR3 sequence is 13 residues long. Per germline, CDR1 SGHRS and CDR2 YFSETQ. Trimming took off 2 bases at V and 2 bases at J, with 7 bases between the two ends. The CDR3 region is CASSLDSNYGYTF. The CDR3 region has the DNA TGCGCCAGCAGCTTAGACAGCAACTATGGCTACACCTTC.

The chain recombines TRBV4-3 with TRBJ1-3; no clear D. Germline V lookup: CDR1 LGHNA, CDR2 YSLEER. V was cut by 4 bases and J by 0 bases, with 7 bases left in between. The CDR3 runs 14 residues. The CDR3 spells CASSPAFSGNTIYF. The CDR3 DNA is TGCGCCAGCAGCCCCGCGTTCTCTGGAAACACCATATATTTT.

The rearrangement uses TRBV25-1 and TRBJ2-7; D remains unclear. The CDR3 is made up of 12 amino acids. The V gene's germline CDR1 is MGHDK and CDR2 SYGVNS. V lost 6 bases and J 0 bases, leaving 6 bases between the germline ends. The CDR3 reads CASRDHSYEQYF. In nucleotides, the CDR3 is TGTGCCAGCAGGGACCACTCCTACGAGCAGTACTTC.

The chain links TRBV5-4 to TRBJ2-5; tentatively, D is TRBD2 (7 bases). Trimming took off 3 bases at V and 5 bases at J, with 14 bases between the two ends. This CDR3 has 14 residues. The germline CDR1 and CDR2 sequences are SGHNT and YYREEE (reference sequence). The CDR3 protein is CASSSKQGGETQYF. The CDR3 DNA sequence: TGTGCCAGCAGCTCGAAACAGGGAGGGGAGACCCAGTACTTC.

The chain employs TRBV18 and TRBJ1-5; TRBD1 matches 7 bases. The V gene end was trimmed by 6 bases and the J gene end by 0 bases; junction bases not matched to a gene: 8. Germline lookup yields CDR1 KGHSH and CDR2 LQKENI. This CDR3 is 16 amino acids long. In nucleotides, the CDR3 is TGTGCCAGCTCTCTCAATCAGGGGGATAGCAATCAGCCCCAGCATTTT. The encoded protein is CASSLNQGDSNQPQHF. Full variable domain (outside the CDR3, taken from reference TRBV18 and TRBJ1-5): NAGVMQNPRHLVRRRGQEARLRCSPMKGHSHVYWYRQLPEEGLKFMVYLQKENIIDESGMPKERFSAEFPKEGPSILRIQQVVRGDSAAYFCASSLNQGDSNQPQHFGDGTRLSIL.

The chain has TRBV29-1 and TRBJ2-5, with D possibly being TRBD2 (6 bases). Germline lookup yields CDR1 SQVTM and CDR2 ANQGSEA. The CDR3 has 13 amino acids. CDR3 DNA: TGCGCCCTGAGGGGAGGCTTCCAAGAGACCCAGTACTTC. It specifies CALRGGFQETQYF.

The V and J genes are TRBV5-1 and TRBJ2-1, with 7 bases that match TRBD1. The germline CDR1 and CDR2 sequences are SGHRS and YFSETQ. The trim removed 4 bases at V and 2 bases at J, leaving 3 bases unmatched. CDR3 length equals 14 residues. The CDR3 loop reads CASSQGETYNEQFF. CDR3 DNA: TGCGCCAGCAGCCAGGGGGAAACCTACAATGAGCAGTTCTTC.

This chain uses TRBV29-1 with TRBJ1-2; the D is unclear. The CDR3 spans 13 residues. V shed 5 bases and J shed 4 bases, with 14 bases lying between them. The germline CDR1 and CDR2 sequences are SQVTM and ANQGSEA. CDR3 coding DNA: TGCAGCGTTAGATACGGGTACGCCTATGGCTACACCTTC. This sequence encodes CSVRYGYAYGYTF.